This T cell receptor beta chain was obtained from a study of blood T cell repertoires in COVID-19. Study as a whole: Sources were T cells, B-cell-depleted T cells, or PBMCs; the material itself was cDNA or gDNA.

Using immunoSEQ multiplex PCR, the repertoire was profiled, and TCRdb retains in-frame clones only, with some absent. The sample records over 150,000 clones, about 85% being singletons. V was clipped by 1 base and J by 3 bases, with 12 bases between them. Per the germline V gene, CDR1 is SGHAT and CDR2 is FQNNGV. The CDR3 has 16 amino acids. The specimen sequenced was peripheral blood. This chain connects TRBV11-2 to TRBJ2-2; TRBD2 is a possible D gene (6 bases). The sequence came from a man aged 25 to 40 with acute or convalescent COVID-19. The CDR3 sequence is CASSLAYGGYTGELFF. The CDR3 bases are TGTGCCAGCAGCTTAGCATACGGGGGATACACCGGGGAGCTGTTTTTT.